This TCR beta chain derives from a study of Graves' ophthalmopathy and Graves' hyperthyroidism. Sampling 10 ml of fresh peripheral blood provided the PBMCs. RNA transcripts provided the template for amplifying TCR beta CDR3 regions. HTBI-primed RT-PCR formed the first round, and a multiplex PCR formed the second. TCRdb fed the multiplex PCR reads into MiXCR, producing one record per CDR3 protein. The table has under 350,000 distinct CDR3 sequences, roughly 16% seen once. Many counts were recorded for this clonotype. Its cognate antigen is unknown. Study-level points and caveats: Ophthalmopathy progression prediction by the model yielded a sensitivity of 70.59% and a specificity of 72.22%.

CDR1 MNHNS and CDR2 SASEGT come from the germline V gene. V was shortened by 3 bases and J by 10 bases, with 6 bases between the two germline ends. The CDR3 sequence is 11 residues long. The receptor comes from an adult man with Graves' ophthalmopathy. Input material: peripheral blood. The rearrangement joins TRBV6-1 to TRBJ2-2, with D unclear. The CDR3 nucleotides are TGTGCCAGCAGTGAGTCTGTGGAGCTGTTTTTT. This encodes CASSESVELFF.